These 11 T cell receptor beta chains were sequenced from one sample in a study of response to subunit inactivated influenza vaccine. TCRdb re-analysed the RT-PCR reads in MiXCR, keeping a single row per CDR3 protein. The data show hundreds of thousands of distinct CDR3 sequences, about a fifth seen once. Sample: PBMCs from blood, taken 4 to 6 days after vaccination. Receptor source: a middle-aged man who received an inactivated influenza vaccine.

This clonotype showed up just a few times. The gene calls are TRBV27 and TRBJ2-7; the D is unclear. V lost 3 bases, J lost 2 bases, and 11 bases lay in between. The CDR3 contains 14 residues. Per the germline V gene, CDR1 is MNHEY and CDR2 is SMNVEV (reference sequence). The CDR3 coding sequence is TGTGCCAGCAGTTTTTCGGTCTTTCCCTACGAGCAGTACTTC. Its protein product is CASSFSVFPYEQYF.

This clonotype was observed a handful of times. The chain employs TRBV4-2 and TRBJ1-1; a weak D match, TRBD1 (6 bases). The CDR3 is 14 residues long. The germline V gene encodes CDR1 LGHNA and CDR2 YNFKEQ. The V and J ends lost 5 bases and 4 bases respectively, with 14 bases between them. CDR3 amino acids: CASSKRGGGTEAFF. CDR3 in DNA: TGTGCCAGCAGCAAAAGGGGAGGGGGCACTGAAGCTTTCTTT.

This clonotype was found a few times. The chain is built from TRBV6-2 or TRBV6-3 and TRBJ2-1; 7 bases map to TRBD1. CDR3 length equals 15 residues. Germline V gives CDR1 MNHEY, CDR2 SVGEGT. J gave up 0 bases and V 2 bases, and 1 base lay outside the gene matches. As DNA, the CDR3 is TGTGCCAGCAGTTACGACAGGGTCTCCTACAATGAGCAGTTCTTC. It codes for CASSYDRVSYNEQFF.

The chain carries TRBV10-3 and TRBJ2-3, with 9 bases identical to TRBD1. V lost 7 bases to trimming and J lost 0 bases; unmatched junction nucleotides: 8. The CDR3 extends over 16 amino acids. From germline, CDR1 is ENHRY and CDR2 SYGVKD. CDR3 in amino acids: CAINQGQGRSTDTQYF. CDR3 nucleotides: TGTGCCATCAACCAAGGACAGGGGCGAAGCACAGATACGCAGTATTTT.

The J gene is TRBJ2-5, the V gene TRBV30; TRBD1 agrees at 7 bases. The germline V gene encodes CDR1 GTSNPN and CDR2 SVGIG (reference sequence). The CDR3 spans 13 residues. V trimming: 5 bases; J trimming: 0 bases; junction bases outside the gene matches: 3. For the CDR3, the DNA is TGTGCCTGGTGGGGACAGAACCAAGAGACCCAGTACTTC. This encodes CAWWGQNQETQYF.

The rearrangement links TRBV7-9 to TRBJ2-3; 10 nucleotides line up with TRBD1. Germline values: CDR1 SEHNR, CDR2 FQNEAQ (reference sequence). The CDR3 runs to 16 residues. The J segment lost 7 bases and the V segment lost 3 bases, leaving 10 bases of the junction unmatched. The CDR3 spells CASSLVLGQGLHTQYF. The CDR3 DNA reads as TGTGCCAGCAGCTTGGTTTTGGGACAGGGGCTCCATACGCAGTATTTT.

This clonotype has more than one count but fewer than ten. The gene calls are TRBV4-3 and TRBJ2-1; TRBD2 matches 9 bases. The CDR3 extends over 14 amino acids. V was pared by 4 bases and J by 6 bases, with 4 bases of the junction left unmatched. Germline V gene data show CDR1 as LGHNA and CDR2 as YSLEER. The DNA of the CDR3 is TGCGCCAGCAGCCCGGGACTAGCCTCCAATGAGCAGTTCTTC. Protein sequence: CASSPGLASNEQFF.

This clonotype appeared many times. The chain is built from TRBV7-9 and TRBJ2-7; unclear D gene. CDR1 is SEHNR, CDR2 FQNEAQ, per germline (reference sequence). The CDR3 contains 12 residues. Trimming removed 2 bases at V and 6 bases at J, with 8 bases between. CDR3 sequence: CASSLSHGEQYF. The CDR3 DNA sequence: TGTGCCAGCAGCTTATCCCATGGCGAGCAGTACTTC. The full variable domain, rest sourced from reference TRBV7-9 and TRBJ2-7, is DTGVSQNPRHKITKRGQNVTFRCDPISEHNRLYWYRQTLGQGPEFLTYFQNEAQLEKSRLLSDRFSAERPKGSFSTLEIQRTEQGDSAMYLCASSLSHGEQYFGPGTRLTVT.

The chain recombines TRBV10-3 with TRBJ2-7, with TRBD1 as a possible D gene (6 bases). V lost 5 bases to trimming and J lost 2 bases, with 19 bases between them. CDR1 is ENHRY and CDR2 is SYGVKD in the germline V gene. This CDR3 has 16 amino acids. CDR3 in amino acids: CAISPTRDTYPYEQYF. The CDR3 DNA is TGTGCCATCAGTCCCACCCGGGACACCTACCCCTACGAGCAGTACTTC.

The chain carries TRBV5-1 and TRBJ2-7, with TRBD1 matching 7 bases. Trimming took 5 bases from V and 5 from J; bases not matched to a gene: 13. Germline assignment: CDR1 SGHRS and CDR2 YFSETQ. The CDR3 spans 15 residues. This chain's CDR3 is CASRQSGGLYDEQYF. In DNA, the CDR3 is TGCGCCAGCAGGCAGTCAGGGGGTCTCTACGACGAGCAGTACTTC.

The chain combines TRBV6-5 with TRBJ1-1; D perhaps matches TRBD1 (5 bases). The CDR3 is 16 amino acids. Trimming left V 3 bases short and J 4 bases short, with 18 bases between. Germline V gene sequence: CDR1 MNHEY, CDR2 SVGAGI. Here the CDR3 reads CASSYGQKTRATEAFF. As DNA, the CDR3 is TGTGCCAGCAGTTATGGTCAGAAAACCAGGGCCACTGAAGCTTTCTTT.